This T cell receptor (beta chain) was sequenced during a study of Ad26.COV2.S vaccination and SARS-CoV-2 variants. On the study more broadly: Donor was one of the participants in the Ad26.COV2.S arm of the COV1001 trial.

Only in-frame clones appear in the TCRdb table, and some are missing; sequencing was by immunoSEQ multiplex PCR. The profile shows a few hundred thousand clones, around 90% of them singletons. The treatment: roughly 18 received Ad26.COV2.S at low or high dose, single or two shots; about 5 received placebo; per-sample allocation not given. Sampling was performed 63 days after the first vaccine or placebo injection. Comment on this clone: Its specificity is not known.

Notes on the study in general: Vaccine recipients showed a spike-specific TCR breadth that was higher than in placebo recipients. The authors reported substantial breadth in spike-specific CD8+ and CD4+ T cell responses after vaccination.

Trimming pared 5 bases from V and 0 bases from J, leaving 7 bases between. Germline V gene lookup returns CDR1 ENHRY and CDR2 SYGVKD. CDR3 length: 13 amino acids. This rearrangement joins TRBV10-3 to TRBJ1-1; D is uncertain. The source was peripheral blood, collected in a trial of Ad26.COV2.S vaccine versus placebo. The sequence was collected from a person between 18 and 65 years old who received the Ad26.COV2.S COVID-19 vaccine or a placebo. The CDR3 reads CAISPALNTEAFF. CDR3 nucleotide sequence: TGTGCCATCAGTCCGGCCTTGAACACTGAAGCTTTCTTT.